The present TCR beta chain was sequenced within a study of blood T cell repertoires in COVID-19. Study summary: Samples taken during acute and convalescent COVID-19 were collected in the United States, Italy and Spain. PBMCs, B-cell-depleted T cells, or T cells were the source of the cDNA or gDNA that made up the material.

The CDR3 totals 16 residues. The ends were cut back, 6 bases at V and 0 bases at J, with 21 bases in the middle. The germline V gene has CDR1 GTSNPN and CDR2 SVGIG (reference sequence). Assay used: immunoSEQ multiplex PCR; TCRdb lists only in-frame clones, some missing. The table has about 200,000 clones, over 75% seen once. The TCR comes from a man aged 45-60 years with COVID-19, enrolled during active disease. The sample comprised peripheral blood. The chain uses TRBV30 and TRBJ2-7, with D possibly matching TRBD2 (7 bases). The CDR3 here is CACHMSGGQHSYEQYF. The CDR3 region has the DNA TGTGCCTGCCATATGTCGGGGGGACAACACTCCTACGAGCAGTACTTC.